These 21 T cell receptor beta chains came from one sample sequenced in a study of blood T cell repertoires in COVID-19. Repertoires were generated with immunoSEQ multiplex PCR, while TCRdb's copy carries only in-frame clones and drops some. The sample yields about 280,000 clones, approximately 78% seen once. Sequencing was carried out using PBMCs or T cells enriched from blood (not recorded which). The origin of the receptors is a man aged 35 to 55 who had been exposed to COVID-19.

V is TRBV7-9 and J is TRBJ2-2, with D uncertain. Trimming removed 3 bases at V and 0 bases at J, with 8 bases between. Germline CDR1 reads SEHNR; CDR2 reads FQNEAQ (reference sequence). This CDR3 has 15 amino acids. The CDR3 bases are TGTGCCAGCAGCTTCCGCAGGCCGAACACCGGGGAGCTGTTTTTT. It is translated as CASSFRRPNTGELFF.

The chain is built from TRBV10-3 and TRBJ1-1; D gene ambiguous. Germline assignment: CDR1 ENHRY and CDR2 SYGVKD. The ends were cut back, 6 bases at V and 3 bases at J, with 14 bases in the middle. The CDR3 spans 14 residues. The CDR3 loop reads CAIRETEGYTEAFF. The CDR3 nucleotides are TGTGCCATCAGGGAAACAGAGGGATACACTGAAGCTTTCTTT.

This clone was seen once. This chain joins TRBV12-3 or TRBV12-4 and TRBJ1-2; tentatively, D is TRBD1 (5 bases). Deletions cut 7 bases from V and 5 bases from J, with 14 bases between. The CDR3 consists of 13 residues. CDR3 residues: CASTKTESYGYTF. Here the CDR3 DNA reads TGTGCCAGCACCAAGACAGAAAGTTATGGCTACACCTTC.

The V and J genes are TRBV2 and TRBJ1-2; weak D call: TRBD1 (5 bases). V was pared by 3 bases and J by 4 bases, with 12 bases between. This CDR3 contains 14 residues. Germline V gene data show CDR1 as SNHLY and CDR2 as FYNNEI. CDR3 protein: CASSDDSRTYGYTF. The CDR3 bases are TGTGCCAGCAGTGACGACAGTCGCACCTATGGCTACACCTTC.

This sequence joins TRBV18 and TRBJ2-5; possibly TRBD2 for D (5 bases). Trimming shortened V by 4 bases and J by 1 base, and 22 bases separated the two germline ends. This CDR3 has 18 residues. The germline V gene encodes CDR1 KGHSH and CDR2 LQKENI. The CDR3 here is CASSRVFTFEGPQETQYF. The CDR3 DNA reads as TGTGCCAGCTCACGCGTATTTACATTTGAGGGCCCCCAAGAGACCCAGTACTTC. Based on the CDR3 plus reference TRBV18 and TRBJ2-5, the full variable domain is NAGVMQNPRHLVRRRGQEARLRCSPMKGHSHVYWYRQLPEEGLKFMVYLQKENIIDESGMPKERFSAEFPKEGPSILRIQQVVRGDSAAYFCASSRVFTFEGPQETQYFGPGTRLLVL.

In its sample, this clone was seen once. The chain carries TRBV4-1 and TRBJ1-1; D remains unclear. Trimming stripped 4 bases from V and 5 bases from J, with 11 bases between. Germline V gives CDR1 MGHRA, CDR2 YSYEKL. The CDR3 runs to 13 residues. This CDR3 reads CASSRVGGTEAFF. DNA of the CDR3: TGCGCCAGCAGCCGGGTCGGAGGGACTGAAGCTTTCTTT.

The chain combines TRBV30 with TRBJ2-5, with D perhaps TRBD1 (5 bases). Germline-derived CDR1 and CDR2 are GTSNPN and SVGIG (reference sequence). The CDR3 is 14 amino acids. V lost 2 bases, J lost 4 bases, and 14 bases lay in between. The CDR3 DNA reads TGTGCCTGGAGTAGGGGTGGGGCCCTAGAGACCCAGTACTTC. Its translation: CAWSRGGALETQYF.

This chain connects TRBV5-1 to TRBJ2-3; TRBD1 matches at 7 bases. Germline-derived CDR1 and CDR2 are SGHRS and YFSETQ. This CDR3 has 15 residues. The ends lost 4 bases at V and 3 bases at J; junction bases unmatched: 8. CDR3 sequence reads: CASSPGQRITDTQYF. For the CDR3, the DNA is TGCGCCAGCAGCCCGGGACAGCGCATTACAGATACGCAGTATTTT.

The CDR3 sequence is CASSLASGEETQYF. The CDR3 coding sequence is TGTGCCAGCAGCTTAGCTTCGGGAGAAGAGACCCAGTACTTC. The rearrangement uses TRBV7-2 and TRBJ2-5; weak D call: TRBD2 (6 bases). V lost 0 bases, J lost 3 bases, and 8 bases lay in between. Germline V gene data show CDR1 as SGHTA and CDR2 as FQGNSA. The CDR3 sequence is 14 residues long.

V is TRBV15 and J is TRBJ2-5, with D possibly being TRBD1 (6 bases). The CDR3 extends over 17 amino acids. Germline loops: CDR1 LNHNV, CDR2 YYDKDF (reference sequence). The V end lost 0 bases, the J end lost 4 bases, and 18 bases lay between the germline ends. The CDR3 protein is CATSRETTRTAGETQYF. For the CDR3, the DNA is TGTGCCACCAGCAGAGAAACCACTCGGACAGCTGGAGAGACCCAGTACTTC.

This chain joins TRBV5-1 and TRBJ1-6; D gene uncertain. Trimming cost V 0 bases and J 7 bases, with 11 bases left between them. This CDR3 is 15 amino acids long. Germline assignment: CDR1 SGHRS and CDR2 YFSETQ. CDR3 sequence (DNA): TGCGCCAGCAGCTTGGGCACAGCGGTCAATTCACCCCTCCACTTT. Translation: CASSLGTAVNSPLHF. Combining the CDR3 with reference TRBV5-1 and TRBJ1-6 gives the whole variable domain KAGVTQTPRYLIKTRGQQVTLSCSPISGHRSVSWYQQTPGQGLQFLFEYFSETQRNKGNFPGRFSGRQFSNSRSEMNVSTLELGDSALYLCASSLGTAVNSPLHFGNGTRLTVT.

This clone was recorded a few times. This chain uses TRBV19 with TRBJ1-5; D possibly corresponds to TRBD1 (5 bases). The CDR3 has 16 amino acids. The germline V and J ends were trimmed by 7 bases and 8 bases, with 24 bases remaining between them. The germline V gene has CDR1 LNHDA and CDR2 SQIVND (reference sequence). CDR3 amino acids: CASIDSSARLGKPQHF. The CDR3 coding sequence is TGTGCCAGTATCGACAGCTCGGCTCGGCTCGGTAAGCCCCAGCATTTT.

This chain joins TRBV5-1 and TRBJ2-7, with a tentative D call TRBD2 (6 bases). The germline V gene has CDR1 SGHRS and CDR2 YFSETQ. Deletions cut 2 bases from V and 0 bases from J, with 9 bases between. The CDR3 covers 14 residues. CDR3 region: CASSFFGGSYEQYF. As DNA, the CDR3 is TGCGCCAGCAGCTTTTTCGGGGGCTCCTACGAGCAGTACTTC.

The chain has TRBV29-1 and TRBJ2-3; 9 nucleotides agree with TRBD1. J gave up 11 bases and V 7 bases, and 13 bases lay outside the gene matches. This CDR3 is 13 amino acids long. Looked up from germline, CDR1 is SQVTM and CDR2 is ANQGSEA. The CDR3 nucleotides read TGCAGCGACTCACAGGGGGCTGATCGGGGGCAGTATTTT. This gives the protein CSDSQGADRGQYF.

The V gene is TRBV4-2, the J gene TRBJ2-3; a possible D gene is TRBD2 (6 bases). Germline V lookup: CDR1 LGHNA, CDR2 YNFKEQ. This CDR3 spans 16 amino acids. V was cut by 1 base and J by 2 bases, with 13 bases left in between. CDR3 region: CASSQARRGTTDTQYF. DNA of the CDR3: TGTGCCAGCAGCCAAGCCCGGCGGGGTACCACAGATACGCAGTATTTT.

The chain employs TRBV6-5 and TRBJ2-5, with a weak D call TRBD2 (6 bases). Germline V gene sequence: CDR1 MNHEY, CDR2 SVGAGI. V was trimmed by 8 bases and J by 6 bases, leaving 13 bases between them. CDR3 length: 12 amino acids. CDR3 sequence (DNA): TGTGCCAGCCGCGGGGACGGGAAGACCCAGTACTTC. It encodes CASRGDGKTQYF.

This chain joins TRBV29-1 and TRBJ1-5, with a possible D match to TRBD1 (5 bases). The CDR3 consists of 12 residues. The V gene lost 7 bases and the J gene lost 7 bases, with 14 bases spanning the gap. In germline, CDR1 is SQVTM, CDR2 ANQGSEA. The CDR3 region has the DNA TGCAGCGACCGGGCCCCAGGGCAGCCCCAGCATTTT. The encoded protein is CSDRAPGQPQHF.

This chain connects TRBV7-2 to TRBJ1-1; D possibly corresponds to TRBD1 (5 bases). CDR1 SGHTA and CDR2 FQGNSA come from the germline V gene. The CDR3 is 14 amino acids. The V gene lost 5 bases and the J gene lost 6 bases, with 16 bases spanning the gap. CDR3 nucleotides: TGTGCCAGCAGCCAGGGTCCGGGTGGCGCTGAAGCTTTCTTT. Amino acids: CASSQGPGGAEAFF.

The chain joins TRBV15 to TRBJ1-2; D ambiguous. Trimming took off 4 bases at V and 6 bases at J, with 18 bases between the two ends. Looked up from germline, CDR1 is LNHNV and CDR2 is YYDKDF (reference sequence). CDR3 length equals 15 residues. This CDR3 reads CATSNPGLTNNGYTF. The CDR3 coding sequence is TGTGCCACCAGCAATCCGGGTTTGACGAACAATGGCTACACCTTC. The full variable domain, in which reference TRBV15 and TRBJ1-2 provide the parts outside the CDR3, is DAMVIQNPRYQVTQFGKPVTLSCSQTLNHNVMYWYQQKSSQAPKLLFHYYDKDFNNEADTPDNFQSRRPNTSFCFLDIRSPGLGDTAMYLCATSNPGLTNNGYTFGSGTRLTVV.

V gene TRBV6-5 combines with J gene TRBJ2-7; no clear D gene. Per germline, CDR1 MNHEY and CDR2 SVGAGI. CDR3 length: 14 residues. The ends were cut back, 6 bases at V and 3 bases at J, with 15 bases in the middle. The CDR3 sequence is CASSLERGYYEQYF. The CDR3, as DNA: TGTGCCAGCAGCCTGGAGAGAGGATACTACGAGCAGTACTTC.

V is TRBV7-3 and J is TRBJ2-2, with D possibly TRBD2 on 6 matching bases. V was pared by 5 bases and J by 4 bases, with 14 bases between. This CDR3 has 15 residues. The germline V gene has CDR1 SGHTA and CDR2 FQGTGA. The CDR3 nucleotides read TGTGCCAGCAGCCCCGGGAGTCTCCGCACCGGGGAGCTGTTTTTT. Amino acid sequence: CASSPGSLRTGELFF.